This T cell receptor beta chain comes out of a study of shared clonotypes between healthy human individuals. Study as a whole: Per donor, three plates held CD4 naive cells, three held CD4 memory, two held CD8 naive and one held CD8 memory.

Generated by immunoSEQ multiplex PCR, the TCRdb table keeps only in-frame clones and is missing some. The sample consists of around 320,000 clones, around 90% of them appearing once. The CDR3 contains 15 residues. V was shortened by 5 bases and J by 6 bases, with 17 bases between the two germline ends. Germline lookup yields CDR1 SGHRS and CDR2 YFSETQ. Sequencing used memory CD8+ T cells sorted from blood. Specified subset: CD45RO+ cells pooled with CCR7-negative TemRA cells. J is TRBJ1-4 and V is TRBV5-1; maybe TRBD1 (6 bases). The sequence was obtained from a man between 18 and 35 years old in good health. The CDR3 loop reads CASRSGEGFHEKLFF. CDR3 nucleotide sequence: TGCGCCAGCAGATCAGGGGAAGGCTTCCATGAAAAACTGTTTTTT.